Below, 21 T cell receptor beta chains from the same sample are listed, as sequenced in a study of OX40 agonist ivuxolimab in advanced cancers. TCRdb's copy holds only in-frame clones and misses some; the assay was immunoSEQ multiplex PCR. This table has 81,000 or so clones, 88% appearing once. The sequencing here drew on CD4+ or CD8+ T cells sorted from blood, taken in a trial of the OX40 agonist ivuxolimab. The receptors were sampled from an adult with an advanced solid tumor such as melanoma, head and neck, liver or kidney cancer.

The J gene is TRBJ2-3, the V gene TRBV9; 9 nucleotides match TRBD1. The CDR3 length is 15 residues. J lost 7 bases, V lost 0 bases, and 6 bases had no gene match. Germline V CDR1 and CDR2: SGDLS, YYNGEE. The CDR3 here is CASSVDGTGSNTQYF. CDR3 bases: TGTGCCAGCAGCGTAGATGGGACAGGGTCTAATACGCAGTATTTT.

J is TRBJ1-6 and V is TRBV19, with D unclear. This CDR3 contains 13 residues. Germline V CDR1 and CDR2: LNHDA, SQIVND (reference sequence). Trimming removed 4 bases at V and 10 bases at J, with 11 bases between. DNA for the CDR3: TGTGCCAGTAGTACCCAGTCTCGGTCACCCCTCCACTTT. Amino acids: CASSTQSRSPLHF.

The V gene is TRBV2, the J gene TRBJ1-5, with TRBD1 as a possible D gene (5 bases). Germline V gene data show CDR1 as SNHLY and CDR2 as FYNNEI. V was clipped by 2 bases and J by 4 bases, with 9 bases between them. The length of the CDR3 is 14 residues. CDR3 loop: CASSELEGNQPQHF. The DNA of the CDR3 is TGTGCCAGCAGTGAACTTGAGGGGAATCAGCCCCAGCATTTT.

This chain links TRBV19 with TRBJ2-3; D remains unclear. V gave up 2 bases and J gave up 0 bases, with 6 bases separating them. Germline V lookup: CDR1 LNHDA, CDR2 SQIVND (reference sequence). This CDR3 has 14 residues. In DNA form, the CDR3 reads TGTGCCAGTAGTATACAGAGGAGCACAGATACGCAGTATTTT. Residues: CASSIQRSTDTQYF.

The chain combines TRBV5-8 with TRBJ2-1; D is unresolved. The V end lost 1 base, the J end lost 5 bases, and 16 bases lay between the germline ends. Germline loops: CDR1 SGHTS, CDR2 YDEGEE. The CDR3 loop spans 16 amino acids. Here the CDR3 DNA reads TGTGCCAGCAGCTTGAAAATCGCATGGAAAAACAATGAGCAGTTCTTC. Translating gives CASSLKIAWKNNEQFF. The variable domain in full, completed from reference TRBV5-8 and TRBJ2-1, reads EAGVTQSPTHLIKTRGQQATLRCSPISGHTSVYWYQQALGLGLQFLLWYDEGEERNRGNFPPRFSGRQFPNYSSELNVNALELEDSALYLCASSLKIAWKNNEQFFGPGTRLTVL.

CDR3 bases: TGTGCCACCCGACAGGCTCCGGACCAAGAGACCCAGTACTTC. It encodes CATRQAPDQETQYF. The J gene is TRBJ2-5, the V gene TRBV10-3; D might be TRBD1 (6 bases). The V end lost 10 bases, the J end lost 0 bases, and 15 bases lay between the germline ends. The germline gives CDR1 ENHRY, CDR2 SYGVKD. The CDR3 contains 14 residues.

CDR3 residues: CASTDFTGSLTGNTIYF. The CDR3 nucleotides read TGTGCCAGTACCGATTTCACAGGTTCCCTCACTGGAAACACCATATATTTT. The rearrangement uses TRBV19 and TRBJ1-3; TRBD1 might be the D (5 bases). V lost 7 bases and J lost 2, with 21 bases in between. The germline V gene has CDR1 LNHDA and CDR2 SQIVND (reference sequence). The CDR3 contains 17 residues. Complete variable domain (other parts from reference TRBV19 and TRBJ1-3): DGGITQSPKYLFRKEGQNVTLSCEQNLNHDAMYWYRQDPGQGLRLIYYSQIVNDFQKGDIAEGYSVSREKKESFPLTVTSAQKNPTAFYLCASTDFTGSLTGNTIYFGEGSWLTVV.

This rearrangement joins TRBV5-1 to TRBJ2-2; D uncertain. Germline values: CDR1 SGHRS, CDR2 YFSETQ. The CDR3 spans 16 residues. Trimming cost V 3 bases and J 4 bases, with 16 bases left between them. For the CDR3, the DNA is TGCGCCAGCAGCTACGCAGATCGACTTGGCACCGGGGAGCTGTTTTTT. It yields the protein CASSYADRLGTGELFF.

The genes are TRBV6-6 and TRBJ2-5; maybe TRBD2 (5 bases). With 3 bases removed from V and 4 bases from J, the gap between germline ends came to 12 bases. The germline gives CDR1 MNHNY, CDR2 SVGAGI (reference sequence). This CDR3 comprises 14 residues. The CDR3 DNA follows: TGTGCCAGCAGTTATCCGGGGAAGGGAGAGACCCAGTACTTC. It is translated as CASSYPGKGETQYF.

The chain has TRBV18 and TRBJ1-1, with no clear D. V lost 3 bases and J 5 bases, leaving 19 bases between the germline ends. Germline V gene data show CDR1 as KGHSH and CDR2 as LQKENI. The CDR3 has 16 amino acids. Here the CDR3 reads CASSPNPPLARTEAFF. The CDR3, as DNA: TGTGCCAGCTCACCCAACCCTCCCCTGGCTAGGACTGAAGCTTTCTTT.

The chain couples TRBV5-4 to TRBJ2-3; 12 bases are shared with TRBD2. Losses at the gene ends were 4 bases for V and 0 bases for J; bases not matched to a gene: 3. Germline V CDR1 and CDR2: SGHNT, YYREEE (reference sequence). This CDR3 region has 16 residues. The CDR3 region has the DNA TGTGCCAGCAGCGCCGGACTAGCGGGGAGCACAGATACGCAGTATTTT. Encoded protein: CASSAGLAGSTDTQYF.

This clone was seen only once. V gene TRBV4-2 combines with J gene TRBJ2-2, with D perhaps TRBD2 (6 bases). V was trimmed by 5 bases and J by 2 bases, leaving 12 bases between them. The CDR3 is 15 amino acids. The germline V gene has CDR1 LGHNA and CDR2 YNFKEQ. This CDR3 reads CASSLGTGNTGELFF. In DNA form, the CDR3 reads TGTGCCAGCAGCTTAGGGACTGGAAACACCGGGGAGCTGTTTTTT.

In this sample, this clone turned up a few times. The rearrangement uses TRBV7-3 and TRBJ2-7; TRBD2 is a possible D gene (5 bases). CDR1 is SGHTA, CDR2 FQGTGA, per germline. The CDR3 is 14 amino acids. Trimming shortened V by 8 bases and J by 0 bases, and 14 bases separated the two germline ends. CDR3 amino acids: CASATEAASYEQYF. DNA of the CDR3: TGTGCCAGCGCCACGGAGGCCGCCTCCTACGAGCAGTACTTC.

This clone was seen only once. For the CDR3, the DNA is TGTGCCAGCAGCTTAGCGCGGGCAGCGAATTCACCCCTCCACTTT. The encoded protein is CASSLARAANSPLHF. The V call is TRBV11-1, the J call TRBJ1-6; D gene unclear. The V gene's germline CDR1 is SGHAT and CDR2 FQDESV (reference sequence). Trimming removed 0 bases at V and 7 bases at J, with 10 bases between. The CDR3 consists of 15 residues.

The V and J genes are TRBV6-5 and TRBJ2-1; 8 bases fit TRBD2. This CDR3 has 15 residues. CDR1 MNHEY and CDR2 SVGAGI come from the germline V gene. V trimming: 2 bases; J trimming: 11 bases; junction bases outside the gene matches: 11. The chain's CDR3 is CASSYPGTSGGQQFF. CDR3 sequence (DNA): TGTGCCAGCAGTTACCCCGGGACTAGTGGGGGTCAGCAGTTCTTC.

This rearrangement joins TRBV7-2 to TRBJ1-5; D not certain. Per germline, CDR1 SGHTA and CDR2 FQGNSA. V gave up 7 bases and J gave up 4 bases, with 14 bases separating them. The CDR3 sequence is 14 residues long. The CDR3 spells CASTIHGPNQPQHF. Here the CDR3 DNA reads TGTGCCAGCACCATACACGGACCGAATCAGCCCCAGCATTTT.

This chain uses TRBV4-3 with TRBJ2-7; no definite D call. Trimming removed 3 bases at V and 1 base at J, with 10 bases between. This CDR3 is built from 14 residues. Germline loops: CDR1 LGHNA, CDR2 YSLEER. The CDR3 region is CASSQTRASYEQYF. The CDR3 DNA is TGCGCCAGCAGCCAGACCCGGGCTTCCTACGAGCAGTACTTC.

This clone was observed a single time. V usage is TRBV29-1 and J usage is TRBJ2-3, with 11 bases fitting TRBD2. The V gene's germline CDR1 is SQVTM and CDR2 ANQGSEA. CDR3 length: 14 residues. V was clipped by 7 bases and J by 6 bases; unmatched bases: 9. This chain's CDR3 is CSALAGGPPDTQYF. The CDR3, as DNA: TGCAGCGCCCTAGCGGGGGGACCCCCGGATACGCAGTATTTT.

The gene calls are TRBV9 and TRBJ2-7; 9 positions agree with TRBD1. The CDR3 runs 18 residues. Germline trimming cut 0 bases from V and 3 bases from J; bases unmatched to any gene: 13. CDR1 and CDR2 (germline): SGDLS, YYNGEE. The chain's CDR3 is CASSVASEGGTGFYEQYF. Here the CDR3 DNA reads TGTGCCAGCAGCGTAGCATCGGAAGGAGGGACAGGGTTCTACGAGCAGTACTTC.

V usage is TRBV19 and J usage is TRBJ1-2; no reliable D call. V lost 5 bases and J 9 bases, leaving 13 bases between the germline ends. The CDR3 runs 12 residues. The V gene's germline CDR1 is LNHDA and CDR2 SQIVND (reference sequence). CDR3 region: CASSPVLDRYTF. For the CDR3, the DNA is TGTGCCAGTAGTCCAGTTCTCGATCGCTACACCTTC.

The gene calls are TRBV10-2 and TRBJ1-1; D may be TRBD1 (6 bases). The CDR3 length is 18 residues. Between the trimmed V and J ends, which lost 1 base and 1 base, there was a span of 19 bases. The germline V gene encodes CDR1 WSHSY and CDR2 SAAADI. The CDR3 is CASSELNRRQARNTEAFF. The CDR3 region has the DNA TGCGCCAGCAGTGAGTTGAACAGGAGACAGGCTCGGAACACTGAAGCTTTCTTT.